This record concerns one T cell receptor (beta chain) sequence. This entry belongs to a study of T-cell reconstitution after alpha-beta-depleted transplantation in children. The CDR3 runs 14 residues. J lost 4 bases, V lost 4 bases, and 6 bases had no gene match. CDR1 and CDR2 from the germline V gene are SQVTM and ANQGSEA. It was with unique molecular identifiers that the TCRbeta library was prepared. TCRdb re-derived calls from the PCR reads in MiXCR, one entry per CDR3 protein. The sample consists of hundreds of thousands of distinct CDR3 sequences, 10% to 15% of them appearing once. This sequence was found in a male patient aged 10 to 17 who had a stem cell transplant for acute myeloid leukemia, so the T cells may come from the graft donor. This chain links TRBV29-1 with TRBJ2-1, with 8 nucleotides matching TRBD2. Sequences were derived from PBMCs, mostly from graft donor cells, sampled 360 days after TCRalphabeta/CD19-depleted stem cell transplant. The CDR3 loop reads CSVVSGRTYNEQFF. The CDR3 region has the DNA TGCAGCGTTGTGAGCGGGAGAACGTACAATGAGCAGTTCTTC.